This T cell receptor (beta chain) was obtained from a study of OX40 agonist ivuxolimab in advanced cancers. Study background: Ivuxolimab is an agonistic anti-OX40 (CD134) antibody, and patients were treated with it. The dose-escalation group included hepatocellular carcinoma, melanoma, renal cell carcinoma and head and neck cancer.

Findings and limits, study-wide: Fewer expanded clones were found on average in CD4+ than in CD8+ T cells. Expanded peripheral T-cell antigen specificity went undetermined.

Turning to this clone: The antigen remains unidentified.

CDR1 and CDR2 from the germline V gene are GTSNPN and SVGIG (reference sequence). This CDR3 has 12 residues. The V and J ends lost 2 bases and 7 bases respectively, with 10 bases between them. Clones were sequenced by immunoSEQ multiplex PCR, and TCRdb holds only the in-frame ones, with some missing. The sample has approximately 100,000 clones, 75% to 95% seen once. The sample in question was CD4+ or CD8+ T cells sorted from blood, obtained in a trial of the OX40 agonist ivuxolimab. The source is an adult with an advanced solid tumor such as melanoma, head and neck, liver or kidney cancer. V gene TRBV30 combines with J gene TRBJ2-3; tentative D call: TRBD2 (6 bases). DNA for the CDR3: TGTGCCTGGAGTCGGGGGAAGTATACGCAGTATTTT. It is translated as CAWSRGKYTQYF.